A selection of T cell receptor beta chains follows, all from one sample in a study of CD8+ T cells in alopecia areata. Measured with immunoSEQ multiplex PCR; TCRdb has only the in-frame clones, and not every one. The table shows 90,000 to 120,000 clones, with 45% to 70% occurring only once. The sample was CD8+ T cells sorted from blood. The receptors here all came from a human donor in good health. Both conserved end residues are trimmed from each CDR3.

cdr3_aa j_call v_call
ASSLWRNRFYEQY TRBJ2-7 TRBV28
ASSSRPDRSTDTQY TRBJ2-3 TRBV7-9
ASSVHDEETQY TRBJ2-5 TRBV5-4
ASSLGVAAYNEQF TRBJ2-1 TRBV7-9
ASSFGPSGTESSYEQY TRBJ2-7 TRBV5-4
ASSAAGQGSGWWTQY TRBJ2-5 TRBV13
ASRGKITDGYT TRBJ1-2 TRBV6-5
SVVLATWRGGDNEQY TRBJ2-7 TRBV29-1
ASTAGGADTQY TRBJ2-3 TRBV25-1
ASSHDRDRASYEQY TRBJ2-7 TRBV2
SAQTGVMGIAGELF TRBJ2-2 TRBV29-1
ASSAPLAGGQQETQY TRBJ2-5 TRBV9